The clone carrying this T cell receptor beta chain was seen only a few times. Antigen: not known. This entry comes from a study of a mutant IDH1 vaccine in newly diagnosed glioma. Libraries were prepared by immunoSEQ multiplex PCR; TCRdb keeps only in-frame clonotypes and omits some of them. The repertoire holds 60,000 to 85,000 clones, with 79% as singletons. The V and J ends lost 7 bases and 7 bases, in that order; junction bases with no gene match: 7. The germline V gene has CDR1 LNHNV and CDR2 YYDKDF (reference sequence). This CDR3 contains 14 residues. Study results and caveats: Apparently, pseudoprogression bore no relation to changes among the top peripheral T cell clonotypes.

As to time point: baseline, week 1 (first vaccination visit). Treatment defined: pre-vaccination baseline after standard-of-care therapy. The chain combines TRBV15 with TRBJ2-2, with 9 positions matching TRBD2. The specimen was PBMCs, collected from a glioma patient treated with radiotherapy, temozolomide or both. This TCR came from a man aged 45-65 years with glioma. The CDR3 DNA reads TGTGCCACCAAACTAGCGGGTTTGGGCGGGGAGCTGTTTTTT. Its protein is CATKLAGLGGELFF.